This T cell receptor beta chain was captured by sequencing in a study of blood T cell repertoires in COVID-19. This table comes from immunoSEQ multiplex PCR, and its TCRdb copy is limited to in-frame clones, with some not included. There are approximately 140,000 clones in the sample; over 70% occur only once, and about 10% lies in the top ten. CDR1 and CDR2 (germline): LNHDA, SQIVND (reference sequence). The CDR3 is made up of 15 amino acids. Trimming shortened V by 2 bases and J by 2 bases, and 10 bases separated the two germline ends. Sequenced input: peripheral blood. The sequence derives from a man between 60 and 75 years old with active or convalescent COVID-19. The chain combines TRBV19 with TRBJ2-4, with D maybe TRBD1 (6 bases). CDR3 DNA: TGTGCCAGTAGTATATGGACAGAACCCAAAAACATTCAGTACTTC. It specifies CASSIWTEPKNIQYF.